This T cell receptor beta chain was sequenced in a study of blood T cell repertoires in COVID-19. In the study overall: Samples came from the United States, Italy and Spain, spanning acute and convalescent COVID-19. The cDNA or gDNA used as material had been derived from T cells, B-cell-depleted T cells, or PBMCs.

Trimming took off 7 bases at V and 1 base at J, with 8 bases between the two ends. The CDR3 length is 13 residues. Original processing methods: Reference gene primer amplification in the assay estimated nucleated cell counts. Profiled with immunoSEQ multiplex PCR; TCRdb holds only in-frame clones, not every one. That table furnishes V, J and clone size, whereas the DNA furnished D and trimming. The table has over 70,000 clones, 75% to 80% seen once; the top ten hold under 3%. Material for sequencing was peripheral blood. This TCR came from a man in his 70s with COVID-19, enrolled during active disease. This chain links TRBV12-3 or TRBV12-4 with TRBJ1-5; D not resolved. CDR3 amino acids: CASTEQSNQPQHF. CDR3 sequence (DNA): TGTGCCAGCACCGAACAAAGCAATCAGCCCCAGCATTTT.